These T cell receptor beta chains were read from a single sample in a study of blood T cell repertoires in COVID-19. Profiling relied on immunoSEQ multiplex PCR, and the TCRdb table lists in-frame clones only, not all of them. The profile shows 400,000 to 550,000 clones, around 90% of them singletons. Sequenced input: PBMCs or T cells enriched from blood (not recorded which). The receptors shown here come from a woman aged 18-29 years with acute COVID-19. CDR3s leave out the opening cysteine and the closing phenylalanine or tryptophan. Part of the rows lack a size; the others show once, few, many or a class for expanded clones.

v_call	clone_size	j_call	cdr3_aa
TRBV28	-	TRBJ2-7	ASSEQGAYYEQY
TRBV6-2/TRBV6-3	-	TRBJ2-7	ASSYSWLAGRTYEQY
TRBV5-1	-	TRBJ1-1	ASSLSAGSTEAF
TRBV27	-	TRBJ2-7	ASRRLAGVYEQY
TRBV11-2	-	TRBJ2-2	ASSFWGGSNTGELF
TRBV19	-	TRBJ1-2	ASSMVAVYGYT
TRBV2	-	TRBJ2-2	ASSEIAGATGELF
TRBV7-9	-	TRBJ1-2	ASSLAGSLGYT
TRBV16	-	TRBJ1-1	ASSQSGQTNTEAF
TRBV9	-	TRBJ1-4	ASSAEATNEKLF
TRBV11-1	-	TRBJ1-1	ASSLMGVRAF
TRBV6-5	-	TRBJ1-2	ASRKTTFYGYT
TRBV11-2	few	TRBJ1-1	ASSFVGGGDTEAF
TRBV19	-	TRBJ1-5	ASSGTGGIGPQH
TRBV15	-	TRBJ1-2	ATSTAGTSYYGYT
TRBV7-9	-	TRBJ1-4	ASSLGQGSEKLF
TRBV5-1	once	TRBJ2-7	ASSLVTGSSYEQY
TRBV3-1/TRBV3-2	-	TRBJ2-3	ASSQSETTLTDTQY
TRBV14	-	TRBJ2-7	ASSQDYPRTVTSYEQY
TRBV7-2	-	TRBJ1-1	ASSSIFRDQGTEAF
TRBV7-7	-	TRBJ2-2	ASSLGTSGIEGELF
TRBV2	-	TRBJ1-2	ASSAGRSGYT
TRBV7-8	-	TRBJ2-4	ASSGKGRGNIQY
TRBV7-3	few	TRBJ2-3	ASSLVPAGGSTDTQY
TRBV19	few	TRBJ1-5	ASSRVTGGSNQPQH
TRBV12-3/TRBV12-4	-	TRBJ1-3	ASTLGAGNTIY
TRBV3-1/TRBV3-2	few	TRBJ1-3	ASSQDNGVLNTIY
TRBV29-1	-	TRBJ2-5	SVERRDQETQY
TRBV10-3	-	TRBJ1-1	AISERSGTSMNTEAF
TRBV3-1/TRBV3-2	-	TRBJ2-2	ASSQDSGGELF
TRBV19	-	TRBJ2-7	ASSTRGSRDNWNYEQY
TRBV28	-	TRBJ1-1	ASSPPGTRGWLSTEAF
TRBV11-2	-	TRBJ1-6	ASSLEVRGFNSPLH
TRBV27	-	TRBJ2-3	ASTFIAPGQLTDTQY
TRBV25-1	-	TRBJ1-3	ASSDRQDSSGNTIY
TRBV7-2	-	TRBJ1-2	ASSSSYGGYYGYT
TRBV5-6	-	TRBJ1-1	ASSLAGGVNTEAF
TRBV7-9	-	TRBJ2-7	ASSLRPEDEQY
TRBV9	few	TRBJ1-1	ASSSRTGLNTEAF
TRBV9	few	TRBJ1-4	ASSVGLGTGKNEKLF
TRBV12-3/TRBV12-4	-	TRBJ2-4	ASSLGQGDIQY
TRBV19	-	TRBJ2-7	ASSISVGVFVYEQY
TRBV7-3	-	TRBJ1-6	ASSPTPYNSPLH
TRBV19	-	TRBJ1-2	ASARWSGYT
TRBV5-1	-	TRBJ2-5	ASSRSETQY
TRBV19	-	TRBJ1-2	ASSAGVRGYT
TRBV3-1/TRBV3-2	once	TRBJ2-2	ASSPKELAGGPSGNTGELF